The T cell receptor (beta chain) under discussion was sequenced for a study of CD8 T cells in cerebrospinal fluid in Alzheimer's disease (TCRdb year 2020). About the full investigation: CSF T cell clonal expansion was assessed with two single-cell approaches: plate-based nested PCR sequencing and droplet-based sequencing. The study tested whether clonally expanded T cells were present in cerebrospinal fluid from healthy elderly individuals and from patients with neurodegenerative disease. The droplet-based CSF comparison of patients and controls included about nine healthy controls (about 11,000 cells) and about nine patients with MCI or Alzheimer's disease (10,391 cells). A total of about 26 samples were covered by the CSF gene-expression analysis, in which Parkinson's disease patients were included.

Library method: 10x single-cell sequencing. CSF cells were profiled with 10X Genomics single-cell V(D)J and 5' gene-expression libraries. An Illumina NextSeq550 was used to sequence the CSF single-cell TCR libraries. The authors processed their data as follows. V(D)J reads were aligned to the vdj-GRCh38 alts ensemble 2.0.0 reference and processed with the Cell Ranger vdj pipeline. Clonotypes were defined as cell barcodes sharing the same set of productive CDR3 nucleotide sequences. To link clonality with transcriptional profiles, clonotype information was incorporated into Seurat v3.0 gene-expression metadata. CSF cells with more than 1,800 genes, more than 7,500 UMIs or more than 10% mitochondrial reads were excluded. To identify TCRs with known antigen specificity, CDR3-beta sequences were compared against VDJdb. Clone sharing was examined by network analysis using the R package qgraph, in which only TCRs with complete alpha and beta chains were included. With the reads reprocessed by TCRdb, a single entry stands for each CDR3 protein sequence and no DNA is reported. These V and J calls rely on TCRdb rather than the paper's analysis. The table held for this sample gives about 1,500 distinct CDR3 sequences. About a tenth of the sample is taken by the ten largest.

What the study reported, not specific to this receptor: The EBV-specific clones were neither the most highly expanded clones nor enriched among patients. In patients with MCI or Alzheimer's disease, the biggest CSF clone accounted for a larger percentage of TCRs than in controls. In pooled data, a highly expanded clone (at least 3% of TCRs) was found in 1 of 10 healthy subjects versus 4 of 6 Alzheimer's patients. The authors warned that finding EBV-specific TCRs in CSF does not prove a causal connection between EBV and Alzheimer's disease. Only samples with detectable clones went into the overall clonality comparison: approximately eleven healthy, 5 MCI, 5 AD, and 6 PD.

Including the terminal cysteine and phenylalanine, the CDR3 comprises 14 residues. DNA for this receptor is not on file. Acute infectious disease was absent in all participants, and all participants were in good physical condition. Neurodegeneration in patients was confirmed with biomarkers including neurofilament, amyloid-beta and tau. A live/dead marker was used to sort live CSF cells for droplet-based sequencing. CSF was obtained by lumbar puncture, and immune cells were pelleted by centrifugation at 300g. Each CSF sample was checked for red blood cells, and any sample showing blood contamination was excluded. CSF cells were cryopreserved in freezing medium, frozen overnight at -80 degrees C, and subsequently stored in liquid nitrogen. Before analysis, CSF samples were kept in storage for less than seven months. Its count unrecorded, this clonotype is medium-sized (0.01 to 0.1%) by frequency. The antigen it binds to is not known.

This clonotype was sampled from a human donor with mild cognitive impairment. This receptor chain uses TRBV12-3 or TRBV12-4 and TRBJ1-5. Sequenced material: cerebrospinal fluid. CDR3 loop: CASSLHSHNQPQHF.